This T cell receptor beta chain was recorded in a study of response to subunit inactivated influenza vaccine. MiXCR was run by TCRdb on the RT-PCR reads, yielding one entry per CDR3 protein. The sample includes 550,000 to 600,000 distinct CDR3 sequences, over 9.5% seen only once; the top ten take 9.5% to 13%. This clonotype was seen repeatedly, ten times or more. The antigen remains unidentified. Study-level findings and limits: The authors suggested that every seasonal influenza vaccination recruits few new T cells.

CDR3 length: 14 amino acids. The trim removed 6 bases at V and 5 bases at J, leaving 8 bases unmatched. The J gene is TRBJ2-7, the V gene TRBV12-3 or TRBV12-4; 9 nucleotides match TRBD1. The TCR comes from a man in his fifties who received an inactivated influenza vaccine. The input for sequencing was PBMCs from blood, taken on the day of vaccination. Here the CDR3 reads CASSSRDRVHEQYF. CDR3 sequence (DNA): TGTGCCAGCAGCTCCCGGGACAGGGTCCACGAGCAGTACTTC.